The rows below give T cell receptor beta chains drawn from one sample of a study of cytomegalovirus exposure and HLA in healthy donors. Measured with immunoSEQ multiplex PCR; TCRdb has only the in-frame clones, and not every one. This sample yields about 76,000 clones, of which 65% to 75% are seen a single time; about 16% belongs to the top ten. Specimen: PBMCs. These receptors were collected from a woman aged 40 to 50 in good health and CMV-seropositive. The CDR3 runs from the conserved cysteine through the conserved F or W. Each record gives: J gene, D gene, V gene, CDR3 protein. A D gene is named only where the DNA matches it firmly.

>TRBJ2-2|TRBD2|TRBV6-5
CASSYATSGRPGELFF
>TRBJ1-1|NA|TRBV28
CASSLMGGLGNTEAFF
>TRBJ2-2|TRBD1|TRBV5-1
CASSLEDRPGELFF
>TRBJ2-7|NA|TRBV5-6
CASSLGRTEQYF
>TRBJ2-3|NA|TRBV4-2
CASSQGFGGASTDTQYF
>TRBJ1-2|NA|TRBV10-3
CAIRGDTYGYTF
>TRBJ1-1|NA|TRBV7-2
CASSLVAGNTEAFF
>TRBJ2-1|TRBD2|TRBV5-5
CASSTLTSGSDEQFF
>TRBJ1-1|TRBD1|TRBV27
CASSYGDRGTEAFF
>TRBJ1-1|NA|TRBV14
CASSFRRGNTEAFF
>TRBJ1-1|NA|TRBV28
CASSYLDRPEAFF
>TRBJ2-5|NA|TRBV11-2
CASSRVGGTQETQYF
>TRBJ2-1|NA|TRBV2
CASSEGDKAGANNEQFF
>TRBJ1-1|NA|TRBV10-2
CASLRGRSNTEAFF
>TRBJ2-1|TRBD2|TRBV7-7
CASSLRPAGDNEQFF
>TRBJ2-2|TRBD1|TRBV5-6
CASSPQGDTGELFF
>TRBJ2-7|NA|TRBV9
CASSVVSSSYEQYF
>TRBJ2-5|TRBD2|TRBV7-9
CASSISGGHQETQYF
>TRBJ1-5|NA|TRBV27
CASSPRTFQPQHF
>TRBJ2-1|TRBD2|TRBV7-3
CASSFTGTSDNEQFF
>TRBJ2-1|NA|TRBV15
CATSSLGRSRNNEQFF
>TRBJ2-5|TRBD2|TRBV2
CASSSTSGRDWGETQYF
>TRBJ1-1|TRBD1|TRBV10-3
CAIRWAGGKTMNTEAFF